The table lists the clone carrying this TCR beta chain with a count of one. These data are taken from a study of blood T cell repertoires in COVID-19. Study-wide background: Samples of COVID-19 (acute and convalescent) were obtained from the United States, Italy and Spain.

In the source study's methods: Researchers report that nucleated cell counts were estimated from reference gene primer amplification. Profiled with immunoSEQ multiplex PCR; TCRdb holds only in-frame clones, not every one. The D gene and trimming were derived from the DNA, and the V and J assignments and clone size from that table. Of a few hundred thousand clones listed, 65% to 85% were seen once; the top ten hold under 11%. Germline lookup yields CDR1 SGHNT and CDR2 YENEEA. The trim removed 2 bases at V and 1 base at J, leaving 4 bases unmatched. This CDR3 region has 15 residues. Specimen: peripheral blood. The chain combines TRBV11-3 with TRBJ2-7; TRBD1 aligns across 8 bases. This TCR was sampled from a woman aged 80 or over with acute or convalescent COVID-19. The CDR3 is CASSLRQGASYEQYF. In nucleotides, the CDR3 is TGTGCCAGCAGCTTAAGGCAGGGGGCGTCCTACGAGCAGTACTTC.